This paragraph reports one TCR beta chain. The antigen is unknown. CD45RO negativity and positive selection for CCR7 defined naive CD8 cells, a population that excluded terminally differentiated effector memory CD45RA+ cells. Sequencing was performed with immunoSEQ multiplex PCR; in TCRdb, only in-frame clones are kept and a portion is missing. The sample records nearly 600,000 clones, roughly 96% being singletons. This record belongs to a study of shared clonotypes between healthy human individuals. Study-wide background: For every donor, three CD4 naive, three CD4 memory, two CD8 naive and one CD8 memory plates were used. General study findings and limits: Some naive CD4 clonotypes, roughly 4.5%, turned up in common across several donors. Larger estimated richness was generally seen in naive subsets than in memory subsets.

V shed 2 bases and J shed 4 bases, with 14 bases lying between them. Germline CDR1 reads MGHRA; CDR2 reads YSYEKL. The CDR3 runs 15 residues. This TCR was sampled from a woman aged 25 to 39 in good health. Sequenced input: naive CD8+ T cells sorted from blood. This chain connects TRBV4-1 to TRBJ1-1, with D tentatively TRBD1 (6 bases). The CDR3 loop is CASSQIANRVTEAFF. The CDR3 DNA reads TGCGCCAGCAGCCAAATTGCCAACAGGGTCACTGAAGCTTTCTTT.